The entry that follows covers one T cell receptor (beta chain) sequence. CDR3 length: 15 residues. Germline assignment: CDR1 MNHEY and CDR2 SVGAGI. The V and J ends lost 11 bases and 4 bases respectively, with 21 bases between them. Residents of about two dozen US areas, aged about 18 to 89 years, made up the participants. The data stem from a study of blood T cell repertoires in COVID-19. Across the whole study: Sources were T cells, B-cell-depleted T cells, or PBMCs; the material itself was cDNA or gDNA.

Clones were read by immunoSEQ multiplex PCR, and TCRdb kept only the in-frame ones, dropping some. Counted here are roughly 200,000 clones, 86% occurring once; the ten biggest clones make up 3.5% to 4.5%. The V gene is TRBV6-5, the J gene TRBJ2-1; D might be TRBD2 (5 bases). The sequencing input was PBMCs or T cells enriched from blood (not recorded which). The sequence was obtained from a middle-aged woman with acute COVID-19. CDR3 amino acids: CAHSMGSTGYNEQFF. CDR3 bases: TGTGCCCATTCAATGGGGAGTACGGGATACAATGAGCAGTTCTTC.